The rows below give T cell receptor beta chains drawn from one sample of a study of cytomegalovirus exposure and HLA in healthy donors. Method: immunoSEQ multiplex PCR; TCRdb's copy keeps in-frame clones and lacks some. The sample contains 150,000 to 250,000 clones, approximately 80% of which appear only once. The sequenced sample consisted of PBMCs. The receptors stem from a woman aged 30 to 39 in good health and CMV-seropositive. Each CDR3 is given with its conserved first and last residue. The order of the fields is V gene, clone size, J gene, D gene, CDR3 DNA, CDR3 protein. D genes are given only for firm matches. Rows give clone size only sometimes, using once, few, many, or a class for an expanded clone.

V: TRBV28
size: .
J: TRBJ2-3
D: .
DNA: TGTGCCAGCAGTTTAGGATCAGGTACGCAGTATTTT
CDR3: CASSLGSGTQYF

V: TRBV7-2
size: .
J: TRBJ2-3
D: TRBD1
DNA: TGTGCCAGCAGCGCGGGCCGGGACAGGGTAACAGATACGCAGTATTTT
CDR3: CASSAGRDRVTDTQYF

V: TRBV5-8
size: .
J: TRBJ1-1
D: .
DNA: TGTGCCAGCAGCTTCCGAGGACTGTACGGTGAAGCTTTCTTT
CDR3: CASSFRGLYGEAFF

V: TRBV27
size: .
J: TRBJ2-7
D: TRBD2
DNA: TGTGCCAGCAGCCCTCGCGGGGGGTCCTACGAGCAGTACTTC
CDR3: CASSPRGGSYEQYF

V: TRBV6-1
size: .
J: TRBJ1-2
D: TRBD1
DNA: TGTGCCAGCAGCCAGACAGGGGCTGGCTACACCTTC
CDR3: CASSQTGAGYTF

V: TRBV20-1
size: .
J: TRBJ2-1
D: .
DNA: TGCAGTGCTGCCAGGGGTTCTGAGCAGTTCTTC
CDR3: CSAARGSEQFF

V: TRBV30
size: .
J: TRBJ2-7
D: TRBD1
DNA: TGTGCCTGGAACTTACAGGGGGCAGGGGAGCAGTACTTC
CDR3: CAWNLQGAGEQYF

V: TRBV29-1
size: .
J: TRBJ2-3
D: .
DNA: TGCAGCGTTGACCGGGGAGGCACAGATACGCAGTATTTT
CDR3: CSVDRGGTDTQYF

V: TRBV19
size: once
J: TRBJ1-2
D: .
DNA: TGTGCCAGTAGTATAGAGGTACCGAGCAATGGCTACACCTTC
CDR3: CASSIEVPSNGYTF

V: TRBV5-1
size: .
J: TRBJ2-7
D: .
DNA: TGCGCCAGCAGCTTGACAGGCGACTACGAGCAGTACTTC
CDR3: CASSLTGDYEQYF

V: TRBV7-8
size: .
J: TRBJ2-3
D: .
DNA: TGTGCCAGCAGCTTACGGGATACGCAGTATTTT
CDR3: CASSLRDTQYF

V: TRBV27
size: .
J: TRBJ1-2
D: .
DNA: TGTGCCAGCAGTTTAAAACCAGGGGCAGTTACGATTTCGAGGGGCTACACCTTC
CDR3: CASSLKPGAVTISRGYTF

V: TRBV30
size: .
J: TRBJ1-4
D: .
DNA: TGTGCCTGGAGTGTAGCAGGGGACGCTAATGAAAAACTGTTTTTT
CDR3: CAWSVAGDANEKLFF

V: TRBV27
size: .
J: TRBJ2-7
D: .
DNA: TGTGCCAGCAGTGTGACAGGACACTACGAGCAGTACTTC
CDR3: CASSVTGHYEQYF

V: TRBV15
size: .
J: TRBJ1-5
D: TRBD1
DNA: TGTGCCACCAGTCAGAGCTTGGGATCAGGACAGGGGGCCCTCAGCAATCAGCCCCAGCATTTT
CDR3: CATSQSLGSGQGALSNQPQHF

V: TRBV27
size: .
J: TRBJ2-1
D: .
DNA: TGTGCCAGCAGTTCCTTGGACTCCATCCATGAGCAGTTCTTC
CDR3: CASSSLDSIHEQFF

V: TRBV6-5
size: .
J: TRBJ1-2
D: TRBD1
DNA: TGTGCCAGCAGCTCCCCCGGGACAGGGGCGGGCTACACCTTC
CDR3: CASSSPGTGAGYTF

V: TRBV27
size: .
J: TRBJ2-7
D: .
DNA: TGTGCCAGCAGTCAACTGGACAGATCCTACGAGCAGTACTTC
CDR3: CASSQLDRSYEQYF

V: TRBV15
size: .
J: TRBJ2-1
D: TRBD2
DNA: TGTGCCACCAGCAGAGATACTAGCGGGAGTCCGTTCTTC
CDR3: CATSRDTSGSPFF

V: TRBV6-6
size: once
J: TRBJ2-7
D: .
DNA: TGTGCCAGCAACGCAGCGGACGGAACCTACGAGCAGTACTTC
CDR3: CASNAADGTYEQYF

V: TRBV14
size: .
J: TRBJ2-1
D: .
DNA: TGTGCCAGCAGTCTACGGGTTCACTCCAATGAGCAGTTCTTC
CDR3: CASSLRVHSNEQFF

V: TRBV15
size: once
J: TRBJ2-3
D: TRBD2
DNA: TGTGCCACCAGCAGAGAGAGCGGGAGCGCGACAGATACGCAGTATTTT
CDR3: CATSRESGSATDTQYF

V: TRBV28
size: .
J: TRBJ2-3
D: .
DNA: TGTGCCAGCTTGCGGGGTGCGCGCACAGATACGCAGTATTTT
CDR3: CASLRGARTDTQYF

V: TRBV6-1
size: .
J: TRBJ1-2
D: TRBD1
DNA: TGTGCCAGCAGTGGGACAGGGGCTGGGGCTGGCTACACCTTC
CDR3: CASSGTGAGAGYTF

V: TRBV2
size: few
J: TRBJ2-7
D: TRBD2
DNA: TGTGCCAGCAGCGCTGGACTAGCGGGGCTCTACGAGCAGTACTTC
CDR3: CASSAGLAGLYEQYF

V: TRBV6-1
size: few
J: TRBJ2-7
D: TRBD2
DNA: TGTGCCAGCAGTGAAGGAGGCGGGAGGAGCTACGAGCAGTACTTC
CDR3: CASSEGGGRSYEQYF

V: TRBV7-9
size: .
J: TRBJ1-2
D: .
DNA: TGTGCCAGCAGCCCGCCAGGGGCATCTAACTATGGCTACACCTTC
CDR3: CASSPPGASNYGYTF

V: TRBV28
size: .
J: TRBJ2-1
D: TRBD1
DNA: TGTGCCAGCAGCAAACCGACAGGGGTAAGCGAGCAGTTCTTC
CDR3: CASSKPTGVSEQFF

V: TRBV9
size: .
J: TRBJ2-7
D: .
DNA: TGTGCCAGCAGCGTAGCTCGGGGCTCCTACGAGCAGTACTTC
CDR3: CASSVARGSYEQYF

V: TRBV27
size: .
J: TRBJ2-6
D: .
DNA: TGTGCCAGCAGTTTATCGTCGGGCAGGGCCCTCTCTGGGGCCAACGTCCTGACTTTC
CDR3: CASSLSSGRALSGANVLTF

V: TRBV6-6
size: once
J: TRBJ2-7
D: .
DNA: TGTGCCAGTGCGACAAACATCTACGAGCAGTACTTC
CDR3: CASATNIYEQYF

V: TRBV29-1
size: .
J: TRBJ2-3
D: .
DNA: TGCAGCGTGCGAGACACAGATACGCAGTATTTT
CDR3: CSVRDTDTQYF

V: TRBV5-1
size: .
J: TRBJ1-1
D: .
DNA: TGCGCCAGCAGCTCGCTAACAGTCCCGAACACTGAAGCTTTCTTT
CDR3: CASSSLTVPNTEAFF

V: TRBV9
size: .
J: TRBJ2-1
D: .
DNA: TGTGCCAGCAGCGTAGTTGCAGCGGAAGGAGGTGAGCAGTTCTTC
CDR3: CASSVVAAEGGEQFF

V: TRBV9
size: .
J: TRBJ2-1
D: TRBD2
DNA: TGTGCCAGCAGCACCGGGACTAGCCCCTCCTACAATGAGCAGTTCTTC
CDR3: CASSTGTSPSYNEQFF

V: TRBV27
size: .
J: TRBJ2-1
D: TRBD1
DNA: TGTGCCACCTGGACCCCCCGGGACAGCTCCTACAATGAGCAGTTCTTC
CDR3: CATWTPRDSSYNEQFF

V: TRBV19
size: .
J: TRBJ1-1
D: .
DNA: TGTGCCAGTAGTATGGTACAGGGTAATACTTTCTTT
CDR3: CASSMVQGNTFF

V: TRBV6-1
size: once
J: TRBJ1-4
D: .
DNA: TGTGCCAGCGGCGGGATGTATAATGAAAAACTGTTTTTT
CDR3: CASGGMYNEKLFF

V: TRBV19
size: .
J: TRBJ2-7
D: .
DNA: TGTGCCAGTAGTGTAGTAGCGGAGGACTCCTACGAGCAGTACTTC
CDR3: CASSVVAEDSYEQYF

V: TRBV7-8
size: once
J: TRBJ2-2
D: TRBD2
DNA: TGTGCCAGCAGCCTCTCTAGCGGGAGGGCCGGCGGGGAGCTGTTTTTT
CDR3: CASSLSSGRAGGELFF

V: TRBV11-2
size: .
J: TRBJ1-3
D: .
DNA: TGTGCCAGCAGTAGAGACTTCTCTGGAAACACCATATATTTT
CDR3: CASSRDFSGNTIYF

V: TRBV7-3
size: .
J: TRBJ2-2
D: TRBD1
DNA: TGTGCCAGCAGCGAAAGACAGGGGGCGCAGAGCGGGGAGCTGTTTTTT
CDR3: CASSERQGAQSGELFF

V: TRBV28
size: .
J: TRBJ1-5
D: TRBD1
DNA: TGTGCCAGCAGGCAGGGGGCGGCTAGCAATCAGCCCCAGCATTTT
CDR3: CASRQGAASNQPQHF

V: TRBV5-6
size: .
J: TRBJ2-1
D: .
DNA: TGTGCCAGCAGCTTCGGGACTCCCCGAAGTGAGCAGTTCTTC
CDR3: CASSFGTPRSEQFF

V: TRBV5-1
size: .
J: TRBJ2-1
D: .
DNA: TGCGCCAGCAGTGGCCTGGGCCACGCGACGCAGTTCTTC
CDR3: CASSGLGHATQFF

V: TRBV6-1
size: .
J: TRBJ2-7
D: .
DNA: TGTGCCAGCCATGAGTCCTACGAGCAGTACTTC
CDR3: CASHESYEQYF

V: TRBV28
size: .
J: TRBJ1-2
D: .
DNA: TGTGCCAGCAGTGAGGGACACCTCAGCACCTATGGCTACACCTTC
CDR3: CASSEGHLSTYGYTF

V: TRBV7-2
size: .
J: TRBJ1-5
D: .
DNA: TGTGCCAGCAGCTTGACAGGAGCCGGGCAGCCCCAGCATTTT
CDR3: CASSLTGAGQPQHF

V: TRBV6-1
size: .
J: TRBJ1-1
D: .
DNA: TGTGCCAGCAGTATCCCTCGGTCGAACACTGAAGCTTTCTTT
CDR3: CASSIPRSNTEAFF

V: TRBV19
size: .
J: TRBJ2-1
D: .
DNA: TGTGCCAGTAGTATAGGCCTTAAGCGGGCCTACAATGAGCAGTTCTTC
CDR3: CASSIGLKRAYNEQFF

V: TRBV2
size: .
J: TRBJ1-5
D: TRBD1
DNA: TGTGCCAGCACACAACAGGGGGCTCGGGTTAGCAATCAGCCCCAGCATTTT
CDR3: CASTQQGARVSNQPQHF

V: TRBV10-3
size: .
J: TRBJ2-1
D: TRBD1
DNA: TGTGCCATCACGACAGGGGCAGGGGACAATGAGCAGTTCTTC
CDR3: CAITTGAGDNEQFF

V: TRBV9
size: once
J: TRBJ2-1
D: TRBD2
DNA: TGTGCCAGCAGCGGCAGACTAGCGGGTAATGAGCAGTTCTTC
CDR3: CASSGRLAGNEQFF

V: TRBV19
size: once
J: TRBJ2-1
D: TRBD2
DNA: TGTGCCAGTGGACTAGCGGTCTACAATGAGCAGTTCTTC
CDR3: CASGLAVYNEQFF

V: TRBV7-8
size: .
J: TRBJ2-7
D: .
DNA: TGTGCCAGCACACGGGTTAAGTCGGGGTACGAGCAGTACTTC
CDR3: CASTRVKSGYEQYF

V: TRBV6-6
size: .
J: TRBJ1-4
D: TRBD1
DNA: TGTGCCAGCAGTTACTCAGGGACAGGGAGCGGAAAACTGTTTTTT
CDR3: CASSYSGTGSGKLFF

V: TRBV15
size: .
J: TRBJ1-5
D: .
DNA: TGTGCCACCAGCAGAGATGTACAGCCCAATCAGCCCCAGCATTTT
CDR3: CATSRDVQPNQPQHF

V: TRBV14
size: few
J: TRBJ1-1
D: TRBD1
DNA: TGTGCCAGCAGCCAACAGGGGGCCGGCATGAACACTGAAGCTTTCTTT
CDR3: CASSQQGAGMNTEAFF